This TCR beta chain was sequenced during a study of spatial heterogeneity in lung cancer. The overall study: Correlation of TCR transcript counts in tumor regions with a T cell module score from matched bulk RNA-seq was strong. Study-wide findings and caveats: The study found that expanded intratumoral alpha and beta TCR counts tracked tumor mutation counts.

As to time point: sample taken at primary tumor resection. Donors were roughly 70 untreated early-stage non-small cell lung cancer patients. This CDR3 has 16 residues. CDR1 and CDR2 from the germline V gene are DFQATT and SNEGSKA (reference sequence). The ends lost 0 bases at V and 4 bases at J; junction bases unmatched: 9. Every molecule of TCR cDNA had its own unique molecular identifier. TCRdb redid the calling of the 5' RACE reads with MiXCR, one entry per CDR3 protein. The sample holds about 20,000 distinct CDR3 sequences, less than 20% seen once. The table lists this clonotype with many counts. Its antigen is unidentified.

The chain uses TRBV20-1 and TRBJ2-3; 8 bases are a match to TRBD1. The input for sequencing was lung tumor tissue, taken at surgery. The TCR was taken from a female donor with early-stage non-small cell lung cancer. This CDR3 reads CSARETSRGLADTQYF. The CDR3 region has the DNA TGCAGTGCTAGAGAGACCAGCAGGGGGCTCGCAGATACGCAGTATTTT.